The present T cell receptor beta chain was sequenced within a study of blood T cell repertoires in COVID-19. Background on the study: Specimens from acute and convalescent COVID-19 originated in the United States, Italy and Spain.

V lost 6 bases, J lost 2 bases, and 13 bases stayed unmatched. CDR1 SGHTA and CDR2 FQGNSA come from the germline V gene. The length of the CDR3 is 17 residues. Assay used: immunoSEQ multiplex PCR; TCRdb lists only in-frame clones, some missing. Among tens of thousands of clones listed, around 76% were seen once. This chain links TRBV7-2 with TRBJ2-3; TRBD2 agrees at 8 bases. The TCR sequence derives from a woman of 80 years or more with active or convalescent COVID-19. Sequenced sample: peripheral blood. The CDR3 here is CASSLIGRRGATDTQYF. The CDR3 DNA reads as TGTGCCAGCAGTTTAATTGGGCGGCGGGGGGCCACAGATACGCAGTATTTT. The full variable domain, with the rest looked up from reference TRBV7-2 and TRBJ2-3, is GAGVSQSPSNKVTEKGKDVELRCDPISGHTALYWYRQSLGQGLEFLIYFQGNSAPDKSGLPSDRFSAERTGGSVSTLTIQRTQQEDSAVYLCASSLIGRRGATDTQYFGPGTRLTVL.